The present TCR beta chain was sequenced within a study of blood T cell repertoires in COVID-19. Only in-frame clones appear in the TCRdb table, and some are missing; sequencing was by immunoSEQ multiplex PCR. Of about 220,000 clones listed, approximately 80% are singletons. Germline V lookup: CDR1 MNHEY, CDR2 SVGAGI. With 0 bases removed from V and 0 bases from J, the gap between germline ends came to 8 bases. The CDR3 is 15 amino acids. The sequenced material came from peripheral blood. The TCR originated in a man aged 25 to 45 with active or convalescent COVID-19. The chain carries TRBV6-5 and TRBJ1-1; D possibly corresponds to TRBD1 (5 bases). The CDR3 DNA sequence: TGTGCCAGCAGTTACTCGCGGGGCGTGAACACTGAAGCTTTCTTT. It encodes CASSYSRGVNTEAFF.